The TCR beta chain under discussion was sequenced for a study of cytomegalovirus exposure and HLA in healthy donors. From germline, CDR1 is SGHAT and CDR2 FQNNGV. The ends lost 6 bases at V and 7 bases at J; junction bases unmatched: 6. The length of the CDR3 is 14 residues. The primer mix had 60 Vbeta and 13 Jbeta primers. Clones were read by immunoSEQ multiplex PCR, and TCRdb kept only the in-frame ones, dropping some. The sample includes 150,000 to 200,000 clones, 77% seen only once; the top ten take roughly 3.7%. The TCR comes from a woman aged 60-75 years in good health and CMV-seropositive. The sample was PBMCs. The V gene is TRBV11-2, the J gene TRBJ2-1; 10 bases match TRBD2. In nucleotides, the CDR3 is TGTGCCAGCAGTCTGGCGGGACTAGCGAATGAGCAGTTCTTC. It yields the protein CASSLAGLANEQFF.